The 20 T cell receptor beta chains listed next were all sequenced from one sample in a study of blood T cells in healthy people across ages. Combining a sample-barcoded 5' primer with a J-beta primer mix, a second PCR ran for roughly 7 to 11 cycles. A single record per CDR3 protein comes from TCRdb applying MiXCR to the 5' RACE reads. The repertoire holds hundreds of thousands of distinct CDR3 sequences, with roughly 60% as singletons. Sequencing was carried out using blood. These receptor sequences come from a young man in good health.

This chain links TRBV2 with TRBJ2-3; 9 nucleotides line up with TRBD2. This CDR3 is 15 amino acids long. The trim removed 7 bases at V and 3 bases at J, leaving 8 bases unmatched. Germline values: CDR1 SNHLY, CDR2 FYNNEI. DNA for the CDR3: TGTGCCAGCATGGAGTTGGCGGGAGGGACAGATACGCAGTATTTT. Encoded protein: CASMELAGGTDTQYF.

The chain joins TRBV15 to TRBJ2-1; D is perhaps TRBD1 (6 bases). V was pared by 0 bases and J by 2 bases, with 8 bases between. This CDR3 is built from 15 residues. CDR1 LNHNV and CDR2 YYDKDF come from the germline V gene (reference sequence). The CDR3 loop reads CATSREQGPYNEQFF. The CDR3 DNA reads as TGTGCCACCAGCAGAGAACAGGGACCCTACAATGAGCAGTTCTTC.

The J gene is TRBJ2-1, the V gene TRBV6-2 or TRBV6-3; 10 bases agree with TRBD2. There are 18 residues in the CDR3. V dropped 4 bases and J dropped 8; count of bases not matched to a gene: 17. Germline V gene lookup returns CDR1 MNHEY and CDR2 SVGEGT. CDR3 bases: TGTGCCAGCAGTTCCGCACTCCATCTAGCGGGAGAAGGGGATGAGCAGTTCTTC. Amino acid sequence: CASSSALHLAGEGDEQFF.

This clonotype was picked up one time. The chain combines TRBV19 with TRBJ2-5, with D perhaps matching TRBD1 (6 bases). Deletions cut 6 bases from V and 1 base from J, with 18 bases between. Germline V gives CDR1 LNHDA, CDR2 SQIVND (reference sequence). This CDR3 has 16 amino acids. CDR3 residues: CASSYTGPRSQETQYF. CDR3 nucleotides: TGTGCCAGTAGCTATACAGGGCCACGTTCCCAAGAGACCCAGTACTTC.

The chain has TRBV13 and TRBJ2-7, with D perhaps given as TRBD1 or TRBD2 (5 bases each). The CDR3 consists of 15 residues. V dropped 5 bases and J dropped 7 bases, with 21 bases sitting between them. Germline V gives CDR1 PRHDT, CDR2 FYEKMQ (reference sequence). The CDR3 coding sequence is TGTGCCAGCAGCCGTTGGGGGACCCCCTACAATGAGCAGTACTTC. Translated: CASSRWGTPYNEQYF.

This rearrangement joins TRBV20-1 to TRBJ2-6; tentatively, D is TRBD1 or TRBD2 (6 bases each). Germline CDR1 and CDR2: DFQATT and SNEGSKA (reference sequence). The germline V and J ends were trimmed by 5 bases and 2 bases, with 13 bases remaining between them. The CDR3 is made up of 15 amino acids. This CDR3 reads CSAPVRGAGANVLTF. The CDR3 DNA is TGCAGTGCTCCCGTTAGGGGGGCTGGGGCCAACGTCCTGACTTTC.

CDR3 protein: CASSQYDPGESYEQYF. CDR3 DNA: TGCGCCAGCAGCCAATACGACCCGGGAGAGTCCTACGAGCAGTACTTC. This chain links TRBV4-1 with TRBJ2-7; possibly TRBD2 for D (6 bases). Germline V gene sequence: CDR1 MGHRA, CDR2 YSYEKL. The CDR3 spans 16 residues. The V end was cut by 2 bases, the J end by 1 base, with 15 bases between.

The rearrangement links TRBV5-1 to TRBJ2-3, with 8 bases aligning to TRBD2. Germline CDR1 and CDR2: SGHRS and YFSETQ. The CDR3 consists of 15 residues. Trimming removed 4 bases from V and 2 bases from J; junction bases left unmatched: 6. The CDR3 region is CASSLGGADTDTQYF. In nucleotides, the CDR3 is TGCGCCAGCAGCCTCGGGGGGGCCGACACAGATACGCAGTATTTT.

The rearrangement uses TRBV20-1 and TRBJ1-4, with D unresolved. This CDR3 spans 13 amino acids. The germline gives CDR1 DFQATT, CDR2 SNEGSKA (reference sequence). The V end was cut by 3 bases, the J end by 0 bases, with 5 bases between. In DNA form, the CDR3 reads TGCAGTGCTAGTAGTGCAACTAATGAAAAACTGTTTTTT. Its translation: CSASSATNEKLFF.

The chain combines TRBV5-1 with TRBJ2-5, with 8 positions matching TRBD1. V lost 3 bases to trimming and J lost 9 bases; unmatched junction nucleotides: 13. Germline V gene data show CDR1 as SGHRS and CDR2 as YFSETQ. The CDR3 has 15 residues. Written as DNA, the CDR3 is TGCGCCAGCAGCTGGACAGGGAACCCTCAGGAGGCCCAGTACTTC. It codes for CASSWTGNPQEAQYF.

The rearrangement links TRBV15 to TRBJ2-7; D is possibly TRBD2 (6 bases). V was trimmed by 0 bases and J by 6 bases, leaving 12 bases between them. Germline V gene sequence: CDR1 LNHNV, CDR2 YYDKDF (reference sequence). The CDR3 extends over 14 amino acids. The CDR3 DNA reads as TGTGCCACCAGCAGAGATCTCGGAGCGGGCGAGCAGTACTTC. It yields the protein CATSRDLGAGEQYF.

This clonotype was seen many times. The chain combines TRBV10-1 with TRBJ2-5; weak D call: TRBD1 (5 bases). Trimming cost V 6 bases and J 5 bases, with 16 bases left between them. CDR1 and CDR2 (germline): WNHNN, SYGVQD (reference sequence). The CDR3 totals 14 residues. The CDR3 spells CASRQSYPGETQYF. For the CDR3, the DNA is TGCGCCAGCAGACAGAGTTACCCAGGGGAGACCCAGTACTTC.

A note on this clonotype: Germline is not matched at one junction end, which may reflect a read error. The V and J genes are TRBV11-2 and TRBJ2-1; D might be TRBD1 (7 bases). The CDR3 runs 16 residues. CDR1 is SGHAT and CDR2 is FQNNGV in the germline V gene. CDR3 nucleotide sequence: TGTGCCGGCAGCTTCTATCAGGGGGGTTACGACAATGAGCAGTTCTTC. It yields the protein CAGSFYQGGYDNEQFF.

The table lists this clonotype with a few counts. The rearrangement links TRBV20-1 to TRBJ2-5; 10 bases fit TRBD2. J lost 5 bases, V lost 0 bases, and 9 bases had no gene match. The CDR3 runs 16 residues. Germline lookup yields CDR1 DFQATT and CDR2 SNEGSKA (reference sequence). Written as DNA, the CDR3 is TGCAGTGCTAGAGATCTCCTAGCGGGGGCGGGGGAGACCCAGTACTTC. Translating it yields CSARDLLAGAGETQYF.

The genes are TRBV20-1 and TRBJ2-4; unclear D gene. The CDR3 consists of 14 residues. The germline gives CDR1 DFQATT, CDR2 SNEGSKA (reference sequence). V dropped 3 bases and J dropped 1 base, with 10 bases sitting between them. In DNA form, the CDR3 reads TGCAGTGCTAGTAGTGGGTTGGCCAAAAACATTCAGTACTTC. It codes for CSASSGLAKNIQYF.

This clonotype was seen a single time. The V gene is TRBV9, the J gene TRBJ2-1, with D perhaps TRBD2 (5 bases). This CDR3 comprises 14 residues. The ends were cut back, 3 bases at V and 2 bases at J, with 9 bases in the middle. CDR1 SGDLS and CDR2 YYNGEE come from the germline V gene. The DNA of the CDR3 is TGTGCCAGCAGCGCCCCCGGGACCTACAATGAGCAGTTCTTC. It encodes CASSAPGTYNEQFF.

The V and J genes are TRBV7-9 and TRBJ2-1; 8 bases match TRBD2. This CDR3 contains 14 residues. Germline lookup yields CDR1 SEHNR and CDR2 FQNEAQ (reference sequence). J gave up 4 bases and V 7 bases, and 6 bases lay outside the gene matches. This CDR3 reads CASNPGLEYNEQFF. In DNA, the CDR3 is TGTGCCAGCAACCCGGGACTAGAATACAATGAGCAGTTCTTC. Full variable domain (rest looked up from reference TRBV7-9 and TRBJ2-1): DTGVSQNPRHKITKRGQNVTFRCDPISEHNRLYWYRQTLGQGPEFLTYFQNEAQLEKSRLLSDRFSAERPKGSFSTLEIQRTEQGDSAMYLCASNPGLEYNEQFFGPGTRLTVL.

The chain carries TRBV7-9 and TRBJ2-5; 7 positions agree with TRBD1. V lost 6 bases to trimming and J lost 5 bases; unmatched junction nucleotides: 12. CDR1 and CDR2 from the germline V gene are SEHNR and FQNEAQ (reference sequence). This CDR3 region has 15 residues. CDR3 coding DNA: TGTGCCAGCAGTACCCCTCTGACAGGGCCGGAGACCCAGTACTTC. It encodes CASSTPLTGPETQYF.

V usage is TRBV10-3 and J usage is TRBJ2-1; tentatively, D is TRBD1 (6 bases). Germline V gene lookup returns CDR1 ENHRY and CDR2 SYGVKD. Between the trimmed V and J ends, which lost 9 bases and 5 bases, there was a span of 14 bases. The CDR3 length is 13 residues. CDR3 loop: CAIQIAGDNEQFF. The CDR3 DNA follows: TGTGCCATTCAGATAGCAGGGGACAATGAGCAGTTCTTC.

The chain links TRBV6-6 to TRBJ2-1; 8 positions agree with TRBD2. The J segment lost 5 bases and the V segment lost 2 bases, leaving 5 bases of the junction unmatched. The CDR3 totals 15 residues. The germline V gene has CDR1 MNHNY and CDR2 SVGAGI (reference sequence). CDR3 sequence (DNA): TGTGCCAGCAGTTACGGCCAGCGGGGGAACAATGAGCAGTTCTTC. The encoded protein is CASSYGQRGNNEQFF.